This T cell receptor beta chain stems from a study of T-cell memory formation after mild COVID-19. TCRdb fed the 5' RACE reads into MiXCR, producing one record per CDR3 protein. The sample includes approximately 580,000 distinct CDR3 sequences, roughly 20% seen only once; the top ten take about 12%. The source is an adult woman who had mild COVID-19 (a few samples of this study predate the infection). Cell type and time point are not known. Sequencing used PBMCs or a T cell subset sorted from them (not recorded which).

Here the CDR3 DNA reads TGTGCCACCAGCAGAGTAGGGGGACGATACCAAGAGACCCAGTACTTC. It specifies CATSRVGGRYQETQYF. V is TRBV15 and J is TRBJ2-5, with a possible D match to TRBD1 (6 bases). Trimming took 1 base from V and 0 from J, leaving 12 bases between them. There are 16 residues in the CDR3. Germline assignment: CDR1 LNHNV and CDR2 YYDKDF (reference sequence).